This entry lists 13 T cell receptor beta chains sequenced from one sample in a study of T cell clonality in common variable immunodeficiency. Method: immunoSEQ multiplex PCR; TCRdb's copy keeps in-frame clones and lacks some. Singletons are absent from the sample, which has approximately 40,000 clones. The sequenced material came from peripheral blood mononuclear cells. These TCRs come from a person aged 18 to 75 in good health.

This clone was observed at least ten times. Read sequence stops 3 residues before the CDR3 end, and the germline J gene provides the missing end. The chain combines TRBV2 with TRBJ2-2; TRBD2 might be the D (6 bases). The CDR3 length is 13 residues. With 11 bases removed from V and 6 bases from J, the gap between germline ends came to 16 bases. The germline CDR1 and CDR2 sequences are SNHLY and FYNNEI. CDR3 region: CAGRDSEAGELFF. The CDR3 bases that were read are TGTGCCGGCCGGGACTCCGAGGCCGGGGAG.

This clone came up many times. The read is 3 residues too short to cover the CDR3 end, so that end is filled in from the germline J gene. This rearrangement joins TRBV6-2 or TRBV6-3 to TRBJ2-3; 9 nucleotides agree with TRBD2. Germline CDR1 MNHEY, CDR2 SVGEGT. With V trimmed by 0 bases and J by 4 bases, 8 bases remained unmatched. The CDR3 is 17 amino acids. CDR3 bases read: TGTGCCAGCAGTTACTCCCGCAGCGGGAGGAGCGCAGATACG. As protein: CASSYSRSGRSADT. The entire CDR3 protein reads CASSYSRSGRSADTQYF.

This clone was seen many times. The CDR3 loop reads CASSSQGYSNQPQHF. The covered CDR3 bases are TGTGCCAGCAGTTCTCAGGGATATAGCAATCAGCCC. The chain has TRBV7-2 and TRBJ1-5; possibly TRBD1 for D (5 bases). The read stops 3 residues short of the end of the CDR3; the missing end is completed from the germline J gene. Germline CDR1 SGHTA, CDR2 FQGNSA. Trimming cost V 6 bases and J 0 bases, with 12 bases left between them. The CDR3 extends over 15 amino acids.

This clone was seen at least ten times. The read terminates 3 residues ahead of where the CDR3 ends, so the germline J gene completes it. The chain recombines TRBV19 with TRBJ1-1; 8 nucleotides line up with TRBD1. The CDR3 is made up of 18 amino acids. CDR1 and CDR2 (germline): LNHDA, SQIVND (reference sequence). Trimming cost V 11 bases and J 0 bases; bases outside gene matches: 20. Partial CDR3 DNA: TGTGCCGGATTCCGGGACAGGCAACCTACCTGCATGAACACTGAA. Translating it yields CAGFRDRQPTCMNTE. The full CDR3 reads CAGFRDRQPTCMNTEAFF.

Many counts were recorded for this clone. Coverage ceases 3 residues before the CDR3 finishes, and the germline J gene fills in the end. This chain links TRBV9 with TRBJ2-1; 9 bases line up with TRBD2. V gave up 0 bases and J gave up 2 bases; unmatched junction bases: 0. Germline loops: CDR1 SGDLS, CDR2 YYNGEE. This CDR3 spans 15 amino acids. This CDR3 is CASSVVAGAYNEQFF. The part of the CDR3 DNA that was read is TGTGCCAGCAGCGTAGTAGCGGGGGCCTACAATGAG.

This clone has at least ten counts. The sequenced part of the CDR3 DNA is TGCAGTGCTAGGAACAATACTGAA. Its translation: CSARNNTE. In full, the CDR3 reads CSARNNTEAFF. This chain connects TRBV20-1 to TRBJ1-1; no reliable D call. The read ends 3 residues shy of where the CDR3 ends; the end is completed using the germline J gene. V lost 3 bases, J lost 5 bases, and 7 bases lay in between. This CDR3 is 11 amino acids long. Germline CDR1 DFQATT, CDR2 SNEGSKA (reference sequence).

This clone was picked up many times. The read finishes 3 residues shy of the CDR3 end, and the germline J gene is used to complete it. The chain combines TRBV20-1 with TRBJ1-2; D ambiguous. Trimming pared 3 bases from V and 3 bases from J, leaving 14 bases between. The CDR3 has 14 residues. CDR1 DFQATT and CDR2 SNEGSKA come from the germline V gene (reference sequence). The sequenced CDR3 bases are TGCAGTGCTAGTCCGGAACTAACCTACTATGGC. This translates into CSASPELTYYG. The full CDR3 protein reads CSASPELTYYGYTF.

This clone came up many times. The read halts 3 residues ahead of the CDR3 end, with the missing end drawn from the germline J gene. The chain links TRBV29-1 to TRBJ1-2; D is possibly TRBD1 (5 bases). The CDR3 extends over 13 amino acids. Germline V gene lookup returns CDR1 SQVTM and CDR2 ANQGSEA. CDR3 sequence reads: CSVEDREGAGYTF. The CDR3 DNA, read in part, is TGCAGCGTTGAAGATCGAGAAGGGGCCGGC. The entire variable domain, with the rest obtained from reference TRBV29-1 and TRBJ1-2, is as follows: SAVISQKPSRDICQRGTSLTIQCQVDSQVTMMFWYRQQPGQSLTLIATANQGSEATYESGFVIDKFPISRPNLTFSTLTVSNMSPEDSSIYLCSVEDREGAGYTFGSGTRLTVV.

For this clone: The read stops 3 residues short of the end of the CDR3; the missing end is completed from the germline J gene. This chain connects TRBV11-1 to TRBJ2-7; TRBD2 might be the D (6 bases). The CDR3 runs 15 residues. Germline assignment: CDR1 SGHAT and CDR2 FQDESV (reference sequence). The V gene lost 0 bases and the J gene lost 2 bases, with 11 bases spanning the gap. CDR3 protein: CASSLAGTGAYEQYF. The CDR3 bases that were read are TGTGCCAGCAGCTTAGCCGGGACTGGGGCCTACGAG.

This clone occurred many times. The sequence runs out 3 residues before the end of the CDR3; the remainder is reconstructed from the germline J gene. This chain connects TRBV11-3 to TRBJ2-6, with 7 bases matching TRBD1. Trimming cost V 5 bases and J 2 bases; bases outside gene matches: 3. Germline CDR1 is SGHNT and CDR2 is YENEEA. The CDR3 has 15 residues. CDR3 DNA (partial): TGTGCCAGCAGCATAACAGGGGCTGGGGCCAACGTC. Its protein product is CASSITGAGANV. The full CDR3 protein reads CASSITGAGANVLTF.

For this clone: The read finishes 3 residues shy of the CDR3 end, and the germline J gene is used to complete it. This chain uses TRBV7-6 with TRBJ2-5; a weak D match, TRBD2 (6 bases). V lost 4 bases to trimming and J lost 1 base, with 22 bases between them. This CDR3 spans 18 amino acids. Germline lookup yields CDR1 SGHVS and CDR2 FNYEAQ. CDR3 amino acids: CASSWNRTRGALQETQYF. CDR3 DNA, as far as it was read: TGTGCCAGCAGCTGGAACCGCACCCGCGGGGCCCTCCAAGAGACC.

Ten or more counts support this clone. From the germline J gene comes the end of the CDR3, since the read stops 3 residues before it. The chain employs TRBV29-1 and TRBJ2-1; 8 positions agree with TRBD2. The CDR3 length is 17 residues. The germline V gene encodes CDR1 SQVTM and CDR2 ANQGSEA. Germline trimming cut 6 bases from V and 1 base from J; bases unmatched to any gene: 14. The CDR3 here is CSVAPSGRLLSYNEQFF. The CDR3 DNA, read in part, is TGCAGCGTCGCCCCCAGCGGGAGACTTCTATCCTACAATGAG.

This clone was counted many times. From the germline J gene comes the end of the CDR3, since the read stops 3 residues before it. V and J are TRBV11-2 and TRBJ2-1; no reliable D call. The germline gives CDR1 SGHAT, CDR2 FQNNGV. The CDR3 covers 15 residues. Trimming cost V 1 base and J 4 bases, with 11 bases left between them. CDR3 bases read: TGTGCCAGCAGCTTAGGTCCCAGTTTATACAATGAG. It yields the protein CASSLGPSLYNE. The whole CDR3 reads CASSLGPSLYNEQFF.